These T cell receptor beta chains were read from a single sample in a study of siplizumab effects on memory and regulatory T cells. Clones were read by immunoSEQ multiplex PCR, and TCRdb kept only the in-frame ones, dropping some. The sample holds some 97,000 clones, 92% seen once. The sample comprised Tregs sorted from blood. These receptors were taken from a human donor in good health. CDR3s include the opening cysteine and the closing phenylalanine or tryptophan. The order of the fields is J gene, V gene, clone size, D gene, CDR3 DNA, CDR3 protein. The D gene is left open where the match is weak. Where a row states a size, it is once, few, many or the class of an expanded clone; other rows omit it.

>TRBJ1-2|TRBV28|.|.
TGTGCCAGCAGTTTAATCGGAACAAGGCATGGCTACACCTTC
CASSLIGTRHGYTF
>TRBJ2-7|TRBV7-8|.|.
TGTGCCAGCAGCTTAGGAAATAAGGCCACGTCGACCTTCTTC
CASSLGNKATSTFF
>TRBJ2-7|TRBV19|.|.
TGTGCCAGTAGTAGCAGGACGTTTGGGTGGAACGAGCAGTACTTC
CASSSRTFGWNEQYF
>TRBJ2-7|TRBV10-3|.|TRBD2
TGTGCCATCAGGAGGGCGGGGGGAACTTCCTACGAGCAGTACTTC
CAIRRAGGTSYEQYF
>TRBJ2-2|TRBV27|.|.
TGTGCCAGCAGTTTAGGAGCTAATACCGGGGAGCTGTTTTTT
CASSLGANTGELFF
>TRBJ1-2|TRBV19|.|TRBD1
TGTGCCAGTAGAGCAACCGGGACAGGGTCTAACTATGGCTACACCTTC
CASRATGTGSNYGYTF
>TRBJ2-3|TRBV6-5|.|TRBD2
TGTGCCAGCAGTTCATGGACTAGCGGGCGCACAGATACGCAGTATTTT
CASSSWTSGRTDTQYF
>TRBJ2-3|TRBV7-7|.|TRBD2
TGTGCTAGCAGCTTAGCGGGAGGGCATACGCAGTATTTT
CASSLAGGHTQYF
>TRBJ1-3|TRBV18|.|TRBD1
TGTGCCAGCTCACCAGGGACAGGGGCTGGAAACACCATATATTTT
CASSPGTGAGNTIYF
>TRBJ1-1|TRBV2|.|.
TGTGCCCGAGGGTTAGGACCGATGAACACTGAAGCTTTCTTT
CARGLGPMNTEAFF
>TRBJ2-7|TRBV7-9|.|TRBD1
TGTGCCAGCAGCTTAGATCAGGGGGCGAGGGACGAGCAGTACTTC
CASSLDQGARDEQYF
>TRBJ2-5|TRBV7-9|once|TRBD1
TGTGCCAGCAGCTCCCGAACCGGACAGGAAGAGACCCAGTACTTC
CASSSRTGQEETQYF
>TRBJ1-1|TRBV28|.|.
TGTGCCAGCAGCCTAGGGAGAACTGAAGCTTTCTTT
CASSLGRTEAFF
>TRBJ2-4|TRBV7-6|.|TRBD2
TGTGCCAGCAGCCCCGCCCCGGGACTAATAAACATTCAGTACTTC
CASSPAPGLINIQYF
>TRBJ2-1|TRBV4-2|.|.
TGTGCCAGCAGCCAAGAGCGATTCGGAAGCGGAGAGCAGTTCTTC
CASSQERFGSGEQFF